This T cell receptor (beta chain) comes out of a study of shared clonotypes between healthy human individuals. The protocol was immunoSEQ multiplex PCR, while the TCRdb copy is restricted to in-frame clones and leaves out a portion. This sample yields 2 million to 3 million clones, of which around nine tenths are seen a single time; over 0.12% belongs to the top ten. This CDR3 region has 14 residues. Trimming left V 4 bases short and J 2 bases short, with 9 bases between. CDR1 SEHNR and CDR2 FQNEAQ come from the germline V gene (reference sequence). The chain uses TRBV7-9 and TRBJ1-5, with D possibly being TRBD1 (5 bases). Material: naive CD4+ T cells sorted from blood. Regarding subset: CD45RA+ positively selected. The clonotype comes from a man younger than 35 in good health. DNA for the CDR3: TGTGCCAGCAGCTCAGGGTTTGGCAATCAGCCCCAGCATTTT. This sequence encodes CASSSGFGNQPQHF.